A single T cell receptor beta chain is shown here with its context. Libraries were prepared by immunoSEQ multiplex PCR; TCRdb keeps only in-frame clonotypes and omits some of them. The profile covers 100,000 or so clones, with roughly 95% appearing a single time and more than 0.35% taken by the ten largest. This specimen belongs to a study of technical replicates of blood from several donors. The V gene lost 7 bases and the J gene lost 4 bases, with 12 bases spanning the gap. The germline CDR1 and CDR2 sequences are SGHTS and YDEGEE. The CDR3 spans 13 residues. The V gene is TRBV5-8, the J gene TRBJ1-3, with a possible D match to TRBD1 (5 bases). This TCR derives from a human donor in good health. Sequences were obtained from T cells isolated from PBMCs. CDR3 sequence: CASGGTPGNTIYF. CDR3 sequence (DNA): TGTGCCAGCGGGGGGACGCCAGGAAACACCATATATTTT.